This section outlines one TCR beta chain sequence together with its context. The sample originates from a study of blood T cell repertoires in COVID-19. Overall study: Acute and convalescent COVID-19 samples came from the United States, Italy and Spain. From T cells, B-cell-depleted T cells, or PBMCs came the material, which was cDNA or gDNA.

Losses at the gene ends were 0 bases for V and 2 bases for J; bases not matched to a gene: 5. This CDR3 is built from 18 residues. Germline V CDR1 and CDR2: SGHRS, YFSETQ. Source study methods: Reference gene primers were amplified, and this amplification served to estimate nucleated cell counts. TCRdb's copy holds only in-frame clones and misses some; the assay was immunoSEQ multiplex PCR. From that table come the V and J calls and clone size; the DNA was used to work out D and trimming. The table includes about 26,000 clones, 82% detected once. V gene TRBV5-1 combines with J gene TRBJ2-7; 16 bases align to TRBD2. This sequence was found in a human donor in a cohort sampled during active COVID-19. Input material: peripheral blood. The CDR3 nucleotides are TGCGCCAGCAGCTTGGCGAAGGGACTAGCGGGAGGGACCTACGAGCAGTACTTC. This translates into CASSLAKGLAGGTYEQYF.